The subject of this entry is one TCR beta chain. The target antigen is unknown. The V end was cut by 7 bases, the J end by 7 bases, with 16 bases between. Germline values: CDR1 MNHNS, CDR2 SASEGT. This CDR3 contains 13 residues. This sample was included in a study of graft-versus-host responses after intestinal transplantation. Study-wide context: Every recipient underwent anti-thymocyte globulin induction, then tacrolimus and steroids for two to four years. General observations from the study: The study found high graft-versus-host to host-versus-graft clonal ratios in allografts of patients with graft-donor T cell macrochimerism. GvH clones turned up in recipient marrow; some had shown up first in ileum or blood. GvH clone levels peaked in circulation, and this peak was associated with early post-transplant HvG declines.

Clones were sequenced by immunoSEQ multiplex PCR, and TCRdb holds only the in-frame ones, with some missing. The table has about 90,000 clones, roughly 90% seen once. The sequencing used unstimulated CD4+ T cells sorted from spleen or lymph node cells, collected before intestinal transplant. The sequence came from a human donor who received an intestinal transplant. The genes are TRBV6-1 and TRBJ1-2; unclear D gene. Here the CDR3 DNA reads TGTGCCAGCAAGATTCACACAGAGTCTGGCTACACCTTC. Translating gives CASKIHTESGYTF.